This T cell receptor beta chain was profiled in a study of tumor-infiltrating lymphocytes in primary liver carcinoma. For the study at large: Tumors were staged T1-T3 N0M0 and measured about 4 to 11 cm across. Study conclusions and caveats: It was tumor-adjacent and tumor-blood pairs that overlapped less than tumor region pairs did.

From unsorted bulk tissue weighing about 20-31 mg, DNA and RNA were co-extracted. Using a constant-region primer together with ProtoScript II reverse transcriptase, TCR beta cDNA was made from about 500 ng of total RNA. Modified slightly, ARM-PCR produced TCR beta libraries over three nested multiplex PCR rounds. TCRdb processed the multiplex PCR reads anew with MiXCR; each CDR3 protein has one entry. The data hold approximately 110,000 distinct CDR3 sequences, with 60% to 75% observed a single time. This clonotype was detected many times. Its antigen is unknown. This clonotype originated in a woman aged 60-75 years with primary liver carcinoma and hepatitis B virus infection. Sequencing was performed on liver tumor tissue from sampling region 3. The subset denotes: tumor region T3, left-lateral pole.

The CDR3 region is CASRMGSEKLFF. In DNA form, the CDR3 reads TGTGCCAGCCGTATGGGGAGTGAAAAACTGTTTTTT. The chain couples TRBV6-2 or TRBV6-3 to TRBJ1-4; D not certain. V gave up 8 bases and J gave up 7 bases, with 11 bases separating them. Looked up from germline, CDR1 is MNHEY and CDR2 is SVGEGT. This CDR3 has 12 amino acids.